This T cell receptor beta chain was identified during a study of spatial heterogeneity in lung cancer. Study at large: Detected beta-chain sequences consistently exceeded alpha-chain sequences.

The V and J ends lost 4 bases and 4 bases, in that order; junction bases with no gene match: 5. The CDR3 is made up of 15 amino acids. CDR1 is ENHRY, CDR2 SYGVKD, per germline. TCRdb re-derived calls from the 5' RACE reads in MiXCR, one entry per CDR3 protein. The table includes roughly 120,000 distinct CDR3 sequences, 11% detected once. Time point indicated: blood at routine non-recurrence follow-up after resection. Extraction of whole RNA from tumor, nontumor lung or frozen PBMC preceded unsorted sequencing. The receptor was derived from a female donor with early-stage non-small cell lung cancer. The chain recombines TRBV10-3 with TRBJ2-4; 9 bases map to TRBD2. The sample was PBMCs, taken at follow-up. In DNA, the CDR3 is TGTGCCATCAGTGCCCTGACTAGCGGAAAAAACATTCAGTACTTC. This encodes CAISALTSGKNIQYF.